This entry lists 15 T cell receptor beta chains sequenced from one sample in a study of Ad26.COV2.S vaccination and SARS-CoV-2 variants. Generated by immunoSEQ multiplex PCR, the TCRdb table keeps only in-frame clones and is missing some. The repertoire has more than 400,000 clones, 92% of them found once; the top ten carry under 2%. The treatment here: around 19 received Ad26.COV2.S at low or high dose, single or two shots; about 5 received placebo; per-sample allocation not given. Sample collection was performed on day 63 after the first vaccine or placebo injection. Material: peripheral blood, obtained in a trial of Ad26.COV2.S vaccine versus placebo. The receptors here all came from a person between 18 and 59 years old who received the Ad26.COV2.S COVID-19 vaccine or a placebo.

This clone was detected once. The chain employs TRBV19 and TRBJ1-5; D remains ambiguous. Germline V gene data show CDR1 as LNHDA and CDR2 as SQIVND (reference sequence). V was cut by 2 bases and J by 0 bases, with 5 bases left in between. The CDR3 has 14 residues. CDR3 region: CASSILDSNQPQHF. The CDR3 DNA reads as TGTGCCAGTAGTATATTGGATAGCAATCAGCCCCAGCATTTT.

The chain combines TRBV15 with TRBJ1-2, with unresolved D. The CDR3 runs 15 residues. Deletions cut 6 bases from V and 4 bases from J, with 18 bases between. CDR1 and CDR2 (germline): LNHNV, YYDKDF (reference sequence). The CDR3 DNA reads as TGTGCCACCAGTGAAGGGCGAGGTTTAGGCTATGGCTACACCTTC. It is translated as CATSEGRGLGYGYTF.

The chain links TRBV12-5 to TRBJ1-6, with 7 positions matching TRBD1. Germline CDR1 and CDR2: LGHNT and FRNRAP. The CDR3 has 14 residues. J lost 10 bases, V lost 3 bases, and 6 bases had no gene match. The CDR3 DNA reads TGTGCTAGTGGTTTAGGGACAGTTGGCTCACCCCTCCACTTT. Protein sequence: CASGLGTVGSPLHF.

This sequence joins TRBV2 and TRBJ1-3; 7 positions agree with TRBD1. Per germline, CDR1 SNHLY and CDR2 FYNNEI. CDR3 size: 14 residues. Trimming at V came to 6 bases and at J to 4 bases, leaving 6 bases not matched to a gene. The CDR3 region has the DNA TGTGCCAGCAGGGGACAGTCGGCAGGAAACACCATATATTTT. This encodes CASRGQSAGNTIYF.

This sequence joins TRBV7-2 and TRBJ1-1; D is possibly TRBD1 (6 bases). Trimming pared 5 bases from V and 11 bases from J, leaving 21 bases between. The CDR3 has 14 amino acids. CDR1 and CDR2 (germline): SGHTA, FQGNSA. CDR3 sequence reads: CASSGDTRAGGAFF. Here the CDR3 DNA reads TGTGCCAGCAGCGGGGACACCCGGGCCGGAGGGGCTTTCTTT.

This clone was seen just once. The rearrangement joins TRBV4-3 to TRBJ2-3; maybe TRBD1 (6 bases). The CDR3 is made up of 17 amino acids. V gave up 3 bases and J gave up 0 bases, with 16 bases separating them. Germline assignment: CDR1 LGHNA and CDR2 YSLEER. This CDR3 reads CASSQVPGQKSTDTQYF. CDR3 in DNA: TGCGCCAGCAGCCAGGTCCCGGGACAAAAGAGCACAGATACGCAGTATTTT.

The chain joins TRBV4-3 to TRBJ1-1; D is possibly TRBD1 (5 bases). The CDR3 length is 16 residues. Germline CDR1 is LGHNA and CDR2 is YSLEER. Trimming took off 0 bases at V and 0 bases at J, with 11 bases between the two ends. For the CDR3, the DNA is TGCGCCAGCAGCCAAGATCGAGAGGGGTTGAACACTGAAGCTTTCTTT. Its translation: CASSQDREGLNTEAFF.

The chain uses TRBV30 and TRBJ2-7, with a possible D match to TRBD2 (6 bases). This CDR3 has 13 amino acids. From germline, CDR1 is GTSNPN and CDR2 SVGIG (reference sequence). Trimming stripped 4 bases from V and 6 bases from J, with 16 bases between. CDR3 region: CAWNSGLPSEQYF. The CDR3 coding sequence is TGTGCCTGGAACTCGGGACTTCCGAGCGAGCAGTACTTC. Full variable domain (remainder filled in from reference TRBV30 and TRBJ2-7): SQTIHQWPATLVQPVGSPLSLECTVEGTSNPNLYWYRQAAGRGLQLLFYSVGIGQISSEVPQNLSASRPQDRQFILSSKKLLLSDSGFYLCAWNSGLPSEQYFGPGTRLTVT.

This clone was recorded once. V gene TRBV12-3 or TRBV12-4 combines with J gene TRBJ1-2; no reliable D call. Trimming shortened V by 2 bases and J by 6 bases, and 7 bases separated the two germline ends. The CDR3 loop spans 12 amino acids. DNA of the CDR3: TGTGCCAGCAGTTTATTATTCGATGGCTACACCTTC. It codes for CASSLLFDGYTF.

The rearrangement uses TRBV24-1 and TRBJ1-2; D unresolved. Germline V gene sequence: CDR1 KGHDR, CDR2 SFDVKD. V lost 2 bases and J lost 8, with 8 bases in between. CDR3 size: 12 residues. For the CDR3, the DNA is TGTGCCACCAGTGATTCTGGAGGCGGCTACACCTTC. Protein sequence: CATSDSGGGYTF.

The V call is TRBV5-4, the J call TRBJ1-2; D might be TRBD1 (5 bases). The germline gives CDR1 SGHNT, CDR2 YYREEE (reference sequence). V lost 4 bases and J lost 1, with 11 bases in between. The CDR3 extends over 14 amino acids. CDR3 coding DNA: TGTGCCAGCAGCCCTGGGACGGGTAACTATGGCTACACCTTC. Translating it yields CASSPGTGNYGYTF.

The chain is built from TRBV7-2 and TRBJ1-1, with D possibly TRBD1 on 6 matching bases. The V gene's germline CDR1 is SGHTA and CDR2 FQGNSA. CDR3 length: 15 residues. V was trimmed by 1 base and J by 4 bases, leaving 13 bases between them. CDR3 bases: TGTGCCAGCAGCTTAGTTTCAGGGGCGGGCACTGAAGCTTTCTTT. Translating gives CASSLVSGAGTEAFF.

This clone was seen a single time. The rearrangement uses TRBV7-9 and TRBJ1-6; TRBD1 matches at 7 bases. Germline V gives CDR1 SEHNR, CDR2 FQNEAQ (reference sequence). V was pared by 6 bases and J by 6 bases, with 17 bases of the junction left unmatched. The CDR3 consists of 18 residues. The CDR3 bases are TGTGCCAGCAGTTCCCCAGGGAATAGGGACAGTTCTAATTCACCCCTCCACTTT. Translation gives CASSSPGNRDSSNSPLHF.

The V call is TRBV10-2, the J call TRBJ2-7; the match to TRBD1 covers 10 bases. J lost 0 bases, V lost 6 bases, and 5 bases had no gene match. Per germline, CDR1 WSHSY and CDR2 SAAADI. The CDR3 extends over 15 amino acids. The CDR3 DNA is TGCGCCAGCAGCGCGACAGGGGGCGACTCCTACGAGCAGTACTTC. The encoded protein is CASSATGGDSYEQYF.

This chain joins TRBV9 and TRBJ2-5; D may match TRBD1 or TRBD2 (7 bases each). CDR3 length equals 15 residues. CDR1 is SGDLS and CDR2 is YYNGEE in the germline V gene. V dropped 0 bases and J dropped 3 bases, with 12 bases sitting between them. CDR3 residues: CASSVGAGGEETQYF. DNA for the CDR3: TGTGCCAGCAGCGTAGGGGCAGGGGGGGAAGAGACCCAGTACTTC.